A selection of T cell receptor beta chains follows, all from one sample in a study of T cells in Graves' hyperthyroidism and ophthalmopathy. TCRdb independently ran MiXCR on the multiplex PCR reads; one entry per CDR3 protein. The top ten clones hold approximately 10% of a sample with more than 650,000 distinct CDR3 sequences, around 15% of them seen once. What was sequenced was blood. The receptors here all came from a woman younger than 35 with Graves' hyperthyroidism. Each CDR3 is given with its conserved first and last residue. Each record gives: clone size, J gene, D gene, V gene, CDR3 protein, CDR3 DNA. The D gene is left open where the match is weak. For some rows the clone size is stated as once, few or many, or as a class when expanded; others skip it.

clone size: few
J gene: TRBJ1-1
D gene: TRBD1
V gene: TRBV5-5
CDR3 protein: CASRVDRAVEAFF
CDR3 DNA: TGTGCCAGCAGGGTAGACAGGGCGGTTGAAGCTTTCTTT

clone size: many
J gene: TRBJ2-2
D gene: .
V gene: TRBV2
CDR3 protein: CASKYRVNTGELFF
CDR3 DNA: TGTGCCAGCAAGTACAGGGTGAACACCGGGGAGCTGTTTTTT

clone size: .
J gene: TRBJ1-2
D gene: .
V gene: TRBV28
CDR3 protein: CASSLFSTARSGGYTF
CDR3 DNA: TGTGCCAGCAGTTTATTCTCAACAGCCCGAAGTGGTGGCTACACCTTC

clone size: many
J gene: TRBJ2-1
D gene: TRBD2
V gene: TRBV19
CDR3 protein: CASSIDRTRYYNEQFF
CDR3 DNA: TGTGCCAGTAGTATAGATCGGACTAGATACTACAATGAGCAGTTCTTC

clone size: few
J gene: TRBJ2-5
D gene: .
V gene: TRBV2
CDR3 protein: CASSERGGRKQETQYF
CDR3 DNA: TGTGCCAGCAGTGAAAGGGGGGGCAGAAAACAAGAGACCCAGTACTTC

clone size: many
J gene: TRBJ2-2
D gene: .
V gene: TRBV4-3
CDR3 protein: CASSQERNSWDTGELFF
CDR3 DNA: TGCGCCAGCAGCCAAGAGAGGAATTCTTGGGACACCGGGGAGCTGTTTTTT

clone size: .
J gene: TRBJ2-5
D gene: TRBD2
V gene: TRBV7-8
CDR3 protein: CASSNPGLAWETQYF
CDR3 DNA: TGTGCCAGCAGCAACCCGGGACTAGCGTGGGAGACCCAGTACTTC

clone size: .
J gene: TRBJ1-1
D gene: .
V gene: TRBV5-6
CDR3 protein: CASSFKGITEAFF
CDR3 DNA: TGTGCCAGCAGCTTTAAGGGGATAACTGAAGCTTTCTTT

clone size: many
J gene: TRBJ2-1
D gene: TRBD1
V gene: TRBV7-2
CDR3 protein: CASSLWTGSGLGQFF
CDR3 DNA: TGTGCCAGCAGCTTATGGACAGGCTCGGGCTTAGGGCAGTTCTTC

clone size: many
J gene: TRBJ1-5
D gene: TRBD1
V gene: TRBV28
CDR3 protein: CASGSPGQGGGQPQHF
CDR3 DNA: TGTGCCAGCGGATCACCGGGACAGGGAGGGGGTCAGCCCCAGCATTTT

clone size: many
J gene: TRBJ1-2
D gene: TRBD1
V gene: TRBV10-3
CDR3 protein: CAISERGGFAYGYTF
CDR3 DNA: TGTGCCATCAGTGAACGAGGGGGCTTTGCCTATGGCTACACCTTC

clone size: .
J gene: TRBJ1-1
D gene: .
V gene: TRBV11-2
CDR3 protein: CASSLPLTEAFF
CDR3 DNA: TGTGCCAGCAGCTTACCACTTACTGAAGCTTTCTTT

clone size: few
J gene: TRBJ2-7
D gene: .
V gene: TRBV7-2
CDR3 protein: CASSWGVVLREQYF
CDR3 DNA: TGTGCCAGCAGCTGGGGTGTAGTCTTGAGGGAGCAGTACTTC

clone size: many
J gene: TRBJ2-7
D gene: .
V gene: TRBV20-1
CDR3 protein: CSASGENYEQYF
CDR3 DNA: TGCAGTGCTAGTGGAGAGAATTACGAGCAGTACTTC

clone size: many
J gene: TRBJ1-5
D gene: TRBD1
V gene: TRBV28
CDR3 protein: CASSPGQGHYQPQHF
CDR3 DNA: TGTGCCAGCAGCCCGGGACAGGGCCATTATCAGCCCCAGCATTTT

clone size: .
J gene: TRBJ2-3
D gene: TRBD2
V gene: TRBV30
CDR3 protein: CAWSQLGRLAGGPNTQYF
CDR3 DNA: TGTGCCTGGAGTCAGCTAGGACGACTAGCGGGAGGGCCGAATACGCAGTATTTT

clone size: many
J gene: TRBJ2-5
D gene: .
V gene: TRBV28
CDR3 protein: CASSLFGHGETQYF
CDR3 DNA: TGTGCCAGCAGTTTATTCGGGCACGGAGAGACCCAGTACTTC